This T cell receptor (beta chain) came from a study of blood T cell repertoires in COVID-19. V was pared by 5 bases and J by 6 bases, with 6 bases between. The CDR3 contains 11 residues. Germline values: CDR1 SNHLY, CDR2 FYNNEI. Original data processing: Cell counts per sample came from amplifying reference gene primers. Assay: immunoSEQ multiplex PCR; the TCRdb copy retains only in-frame clones and omits some. The V and J calls and clone size are taken from that table; D and trimming were inferred from the DNA. There are hundreds of thousands of clones in the sample; over 80% occur only once, and about 6.9% lies in the top ten.

This receptor was obtained from a woman aged 45 to 65 with COVID-19, enrolled during active disease. The chain joins TRBV2 to TRBJ2-3; no definite D call. The sample comprised peripheral blood. The CDR3 nucleotides are TGTGCCAGCAGTACGCGGGATACGCAGTATTTT. Protein: CASSTRDTQYF.